One and the same sample provided the 14 T cell receptor beta chains below, sequenced in a study of T cell repertoires in cytomegalovirus infection. TCRdb used MiXCR to reprocess the reads, holding one entry per CDR3 protein. Of about 20,000 distinct CDR3 sequences in the sample, about 39% are singletons; the top ten hold just under 95%. No antigens are known for them. This sample comprised CD8+ T cells from cultured PBMCs, obtained from culture after CMV antigen stimulation. The receptors here all came from a human donor in good health (CMV status not recorded). Some clones in this sample may be carry-over from other donors' samples.

The gene calls are TRBV7-3 and TRBJ1-1; possibly TRBD1 for D (5 bases). Germline CDR1 SGHTA, CDR2 FQGTGA. The CDR3 runs to 14 residues. V was cut by 5 bases and J by 1 base, with 11 bases left in between. This CDR3 reads CASSPTTGNTEAFF. The CDR3 region has the DNA TGTGCCAGCAGCCCAACCACAGGGAACACTGAAGCTTTCTTT.

The chain is built from TRBV7-2 and TRBJ2-1, with 11 bases matching TRBD1. CDR1 is SGHTA and CDR2 is FQGNSA in the germline V gene. V gave up 2 bases and J gave up 6 bases; unmatched junction bases: 3. The length of the CDR3 is 15 residues. The CDR3 reads CASSLRDRGGNEQFF. The CDR3 region has the DNA TGTGCCAGCAGCTTAAGGGACAGGGGGGGCAATGAGCAGTTCTTC.

CDR3 residues: CASSTRQPYEQYF. CDR3 DNA sequence: TGTGCCAGCAGTACTCGACAGCCCTACGAGCAGTACTTC. The V and J genes are TRBV28 and TRBJ2-7, with a tentative D call TRBD1 (5 bases). Germline CDR1 reads MDHEN; CDR2 reads SYDVKM. CDR3 length: 13 residues. V lost 5 bases and J lost 2, with 10 bases in between.

This chain uses TRBV7-6 with TRBJ2-1, with D possibly matching TRBD1 (6 bases). V was clipped by 5 bases and J by 10 bases, with 18 bases between them. The CDR3 is 14 amino acids. The germline CDR1 and CDR2 sequences are SGHVS and FNYEAQ. The CDR3 is CASSLDSRVGEQFF. The CDR3 bases are TGTGCCAGCAGCCTGGACAGTCGAGTAGGAGAGCAGTTCTTC.

This clonotype was observed a handful of times. The chain is built from TRBV7-6 and TRBJ1-1; TRBD1 matches at 7 bases. This CDR3 comprises 12 residues. CDR1 SGHVS and CDR2 FNYEAQ come from the germline V gene. Germline trimming cut 4 bases from V and 8 bases from J; bases unmatched to any gene: 4. The CDR3 here is CASSYGTAEAFF. DNA for the CDR3: TGTGCCAGCAGCTACGGGACAGCCGAAGCTTTCTTT.

This clonotype was observed a handful of times. This chain joins TRBV27 and TRBJ2-5; 8 bases align to TRBD2. Germline V gene data show CDR1 as MNHEY and CDR2 as SMNVEV (reference sequence). The junction had 1 base not matched to a gene; V was cut back by 4 bases and J by 0 bases. The CDR3 sequence is 14 residues long. CDR3 nucleotides: TGTGCCAGCAGTTGGGGACTAGACCAAGAGACCCAGTACTTC. It translates to CASSWGLDQETQYF.

The rearrangement joins TRBV6-2 or TRBV6-3 to TRBJ1-2; D may be TRBD1 (5 bases). Trimming pared 0 bases from V and 1 base from J, leaving 12 bases between. Germline V CDR1 and CDR2: MNHEY, SVGEGT. The CDR3 is made up of 16 amino acids. This CDR3 is CASSYSVGGGNYGYTF. The CDR3 bases are TGTGCCAGCAGTTACTCGGTCGGGGGAGGTAACTATGGCTACACCTTC.

The chain joins TRBV7-9 to TRBJ2-3, with TRBD1 identical over 9 bases. The CDR3 runs 17 residues. Germline V gene data show CDR1 as SEHNR and CDR2 as FQNEAQ (reference sequence). The V and J ends lost 3 bases and 3 bases, in that order; junction bases with no gene match: 10. The CDR3 coding sequence is TGTGCCAGCAGCTTCGGGACAGGGAGTACTCGGACAGATACGCAGTATTTT. It translates to CASSFGTGSTRTDTQYF.

V and J are TRBV2 and TRBJ1-1; the D is unclear. V lost 2 bases to trimming and J lost 1 base, with 11 bases between them. This CDR3 has 15 residues. Germline CDR1 reads SNHLY; CDR2 reads FYNNEI. The CDR3, as DNA: TGTGCCAGCAGTGAACGTACACCGTGGAACACTGAAGCTTTCTTT. Translated: CASSERTPWNTEAFF.

This clonotype was seen at least ten times. The chain is built from TRBV7-6 and TRBJ2-7; D gene uncertain. This CDR3 contains 14 residues. V lost 1 base and J 0 bases, leaving 7 bases between the germline ends. Germline CDR1 is SGHVS and CDR2 is FNYEAQ. DNA for the CDR3: TGTGCCAGCAGCTTAGAGCACAGCTCCTACGAGCAGTACTTC. Residues: CASSLEHSSYEQYF.

The chain couples TRBV4-1 to TRBJ2-5; the D gene is possibly TRBD2 (5 bases). CDR3 length: 16 residues. Per germline, CDR1 MGHRA and CDR2 YSYEKL. The V and J ends lost 0 bases and 0 bases respectively, with 11 bases between them. The CDR3, as DNA: TGCGCCAGCAGCCAAGATCACCCGGGAAACCAAGAGACCCAGTACTTC. It specifies CASSQDHPGNQETQYF.

At least ten counts were recorded for this clonotype. The genes are TRBV12-3 or TRBV12-4 and TRBJ2-7, with D possibly matching TRBD2 (6 bases). Trimming left V 6 bases short and J 5 bases short, with 14 bases between. This CDR3 is built from 13 residues. CDR3 loop: CASSPAWGDEQYF. The CDR3 DNA reads as TGTGCCAGCAGCCCAGCCTGGGGGGACGAGCAGTACTTC.

The CDR3 DNA is TGTGCCAGCGAGGCAACCGGGGAGCTGTTTTTT. It is translated as CASEATGELFF. The chain is built from TRBV12-3 or TRBV12-4 and TRBJ2-2, with unresolved D. Deletions cut 8 bases from V and 5 bases from J, with 6 bases between. The CDR3 consists of 11 residues.

The table lists this clonotype with many counts. The rearrangement links TRBV6-5 to TRBJ2-7, with D possibly TRBD1 on 6 matching bases. The V end was cut by 2 bases, the J end by 6 bases, with 11 bases between. Germline V gives CDR1 MNHEY, CDR2 SVGAGI. This CDR3 spans 13 amino acids. The CDR3 protein is CASSYTQGGEQYF. The CDR3 bases are TGTGCCAGCAGTTACACACAGGGCGGCGAGCAGTACTTC.